This TCR beta chain was retrieved from a study of CD8 T cells in Susac syndrome. Study results and limitations: Only a relatively small number of individuals were included in the TCR sequencing and HLA analysis.

Reverse transcription of roughly 0.5 to 1 ug RNA was performed with random hexamers. TCRdb ran MiXCR on the immunoSEQ multiplex PCR reads and lists one entry per CDR3 protein. The table shows some 120,000 distinct CDR3 sequences, with around 94% occurring only once. Trimming pared 6 bases from V and 4 bases from J, leaving 9 bases between. This CDR3 has 12 amino acids. Germline assignment: CDR1 MNHEY and CDR2 SVGEGT. Concerning this clonotype itself: Antigen: not known.

This rearrangement joins TRBV6-2 or TRBV6-3 to TRBJ1-1; D is undetermined. This sequence originates from a human donor in good health. Sequences were obtained from CD4+ T cells from PBMCs. The CDR3 DNA follows: TGTGCCAGCAGCAGAGTGGGCACTGAAGCTTTCTTT. This translates into CASSRVGTEAFF.